This TCR beta chain was obtained from a study of shared clonotypes between healthy human individuals. Overall study: CD4 naive cells filled three plates per donor, CD4 memory three, CD8 naive two and CD8 memory one.

For this clone: Its antigen is not identified.

Clones were read by immunoSEQ multiplex PCR, and TCRdb kept only the in-frame ones, dropping some. The sample holds approximately 100,000 clones; about 66% are singletons and the top ten take roughly a quarter. V was clipped by 2 bases and J by 5 bases; unmatched bases: 7. CDR3 length equals 15 residues. Germline CDR1 is LGHNA and CDR2 is YNFKEQ. Broader study findings: Though the depth was large, rarefaction showed that sorted-subset sequencing was incomplete. Expectations were that clonotype sharing among donors would be affected by sequencing depth.

This chain joins TRBV4-2 and TRBJ1-2; TRBD1 matches at 8 bases. The sequencing input was memory CD8+ T cells sorted from blood. Subset described: CD45RO+ cells pooled with CCR7-negative TemRA cells. The source of this sequence is a young woman in good health. CDR3 protein: CASSQSPGQDYGYTF. The DNA of the CDR3 is TGTGCCAGCAGCCAAAGCCCGGGACAGGATTATGGCTACACCTTC.